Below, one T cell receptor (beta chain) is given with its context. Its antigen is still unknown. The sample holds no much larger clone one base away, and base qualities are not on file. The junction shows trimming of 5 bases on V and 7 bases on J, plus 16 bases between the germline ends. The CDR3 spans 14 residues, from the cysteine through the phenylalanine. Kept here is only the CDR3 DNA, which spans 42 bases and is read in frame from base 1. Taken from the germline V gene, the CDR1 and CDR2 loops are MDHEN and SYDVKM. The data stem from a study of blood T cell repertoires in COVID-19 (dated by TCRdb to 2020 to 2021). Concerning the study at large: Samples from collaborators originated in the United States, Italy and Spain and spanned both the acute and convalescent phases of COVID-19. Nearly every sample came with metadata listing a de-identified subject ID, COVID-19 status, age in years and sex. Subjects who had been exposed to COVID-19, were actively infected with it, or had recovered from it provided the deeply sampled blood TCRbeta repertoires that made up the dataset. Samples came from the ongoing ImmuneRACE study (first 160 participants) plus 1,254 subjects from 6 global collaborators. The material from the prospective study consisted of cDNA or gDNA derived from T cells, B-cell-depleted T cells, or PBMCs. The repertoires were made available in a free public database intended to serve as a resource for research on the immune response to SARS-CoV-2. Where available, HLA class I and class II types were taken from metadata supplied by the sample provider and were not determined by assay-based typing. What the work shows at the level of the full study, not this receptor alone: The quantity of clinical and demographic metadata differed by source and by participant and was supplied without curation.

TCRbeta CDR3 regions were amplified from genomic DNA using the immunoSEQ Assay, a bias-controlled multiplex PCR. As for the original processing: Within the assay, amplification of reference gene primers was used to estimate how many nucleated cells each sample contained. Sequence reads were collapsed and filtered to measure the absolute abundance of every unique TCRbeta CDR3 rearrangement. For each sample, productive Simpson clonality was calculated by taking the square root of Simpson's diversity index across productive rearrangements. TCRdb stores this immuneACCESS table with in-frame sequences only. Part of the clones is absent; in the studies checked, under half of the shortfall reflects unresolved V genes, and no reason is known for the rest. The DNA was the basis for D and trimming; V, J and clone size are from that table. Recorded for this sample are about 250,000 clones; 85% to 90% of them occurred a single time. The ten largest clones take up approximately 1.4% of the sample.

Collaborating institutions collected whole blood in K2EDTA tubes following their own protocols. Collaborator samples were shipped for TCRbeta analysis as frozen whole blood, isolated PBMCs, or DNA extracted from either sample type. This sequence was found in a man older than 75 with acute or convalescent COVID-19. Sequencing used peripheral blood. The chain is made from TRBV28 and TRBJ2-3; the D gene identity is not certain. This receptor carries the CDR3 CASSPINTRNTQYF. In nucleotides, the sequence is TGTGCCAGCAGTCCTATTAATACTCGAAATACGCAGTATTTT.